This entry lists 5 T cell receptor beta chains sequenced from one sample in a study of T cell changes during pregnancy in multiple sclerosis. Sequencing was performed with immunoSEQ multiplex PCR; in TCRdb, only in-frame clones are kept and a portion is missing. Here the sample spans roughly 43,000 clones, under 95% being singletons. The sample consisted of CD4+ T cells from peripheral blood mononuclear cells, taken in the third trimester of pregnancy. Every receptor here comes from a female donor with multiple sclerosis, enrolled in a pregnancy study.

Remarks on this clone: One end of the junction is discordant with germline, which a read error may explain. The V call is TRBV2, the J call TRBJ2-1; 7 nucleotides match TRBD2. This CDR3 region has 12 residues. Germline lookup yields CDR1 SNHLY and CDR2 FYNNEI. The CDR3 loop is CASRLAGESRLF. CDR3 DNA sequence: TGTGCCAGCAGACTGGCGGGGGAGTCGAGGCTCTTC. Supplemented by reference TRBV2 and TRBJ2-1, the full variable domain reads EPEVTQTPSHQVTQMGQEVILRCVPISNHLYFYWYRQILGQKVEFLVSFYNNEISEKSEIFDDQFSVERPDGSNFTLKIRSTKLEDSAMYFCASRLAGESRLFGPGTRLTVL.

The chain recombines TRBV11-2 with TRBJ2-1; no definite D call. The germline V gene has CDR1 SGHAT and CDR2 FQNNGV. This CDR3 contains 14 residues. The V end was cut by 0 bases, the J end by 8 bases, with 11 bases between. CDR3 nucleotides: TGTGCCAGCAGCTTAGATTTCCGGAGTGATGAGCAGTTCTTC. Its translation is CASSLDFRSDEQFF.

V usage is TRBV6-1 and J usage is TRBJ1-2, with 7 bases matching TRBD1. V was pared by 0 bases and J by 2 bases, with 9 bases of the junction left unmatched. The CDR3 has 17 amino acids. Germline assignment: CDR1 MNHNS and CDR2 SASEGT. In DNA form, the CDR3 reads TGTGCCAGCAGTGAAGCGGTACAGGGGCGCTCAAACTATGGCTACACCTTC. Protein sequence: CASSEAVQGRSNYGYTF.

This chain joins TRBV4-1 and TRBJ2-3; D gene ambiguous. Per germline, CDR1 MGHRA and CDR2 YSYEKL. This CDR3 region has 16 residues. V was trimmed by 0 bases and J by 0 bases, leaving 10 bases between them. The CDR3 DNA reads TGCGCCAGCAGCCAAGATGCCAGTGCTAGCACAGATACGCAGTATTTT. Its translation is CASSQDASASTDTQYF.

This sequence joins TRBV19 and TRBJ1-5; 12 nucleotides line up with TRBD1. Trimming cost V 6 bases and J 2 bases; bases outside gene matches: 2. CDR3 length: 15 amino acids. Per the germline V gene, CDR1 is LNHDA and CDR2 is SQIVND (reference sequence). CDR3 bases: TGTGCCAGTAGGGGGACAGGGGGCGGCAATCAGCCCCAGCATTTT. Amino acids: CASRGTGGGNQPQHF.